This TCR beta chain was identified during a study of response to subunit inactivated influenza vaccine. TCRdb re-called the RT-PCR reads with MiXCR, one entry per CDR3 protein. The table shows 610,000 or so distinct CDR3 sequences, with about 14% occurring only once. The ends lost 3 bases at V and 4 bases at J; junction bases unmatched: 8. The CDR3 contains 15 residues. Looked up from germline, CDR1 is SGHAT and CDR2 is FQNNGV. The TCR was taken from a man aged 50-60 years who received an inactivated influenza vaccine. Here the sequenced sample was PBMCs from blood, taken 11 to 12 days after vaccination. The chain joins TRBV11-2 to TRBJ2-7, with 8 bases identical to TRBD1. Written as DNA, the CDR3 is TGTGCCAGCAGCTTTACCGACAGGGGTTTGTACGAGCAGTACTTC. It codes for CASSFTDRGLYEQYF.